Listed here are 22 T cell receptor beta chains from one sample, sequenced in a study of T cell responses to AZD1222 COVID-19 vaccine. Assay used: immunoSEQ multiplex PCR; TCRdb lists only in-frame clones, some missing. The sample lists 160,000 or so clones, roughly nine tenths seen once, with around 4.4% in the top ten. Here the sequenced sample was peripheral blood, taken on day 0 of MenACWY control vaccination. These TCRs come from an adult in good health.

The genes are TRBV5-1 and TRBJ2-1, with D hard to call. V was trimmed by 4 bases and J by 0 bases, leaving 11 bases between them. The germline V gene encodes CDR1 SGHRS and CDR2 YFSETQ. This CDR3 is 15 amino acids long. The CDR3 nucleotides are TGCGCCAGCAGCCACGGCCAGAGCTCCTACAATGAGCAGTTCTTC. Translating it yields CASSHGQSSYNEQFF.

Worth noting for this clone: Different DNA sequences within this sample yield the same CDR3. The chain joins TRBV9 to TRBJ1-1; TRBD1 agrees at 7 bases. This CDR3 spans 13 amino acids. Per germline, CDR1 SGDLS and CDR2 YYNGEE. The ends lost 3 bases at V and 4 bases at J; junction bases unmatched: 3. The CDR3 region has the DNA TGTGCCAGCAGCGCCCCAGGGGGCACTGAAGCTTTCTTT. This gives the protein CASSAPGGTEAFF.

The CDR3 bases are TGTGCCAGCAGTCAACTTACGGGACAGGGGAGCTACACCTTC. Translated, it gives CASSQLTGQGSYTF. V and J are TRBV28 and TRBJ1-2, with 10 nucleotides matching TRBD1. This CDR3 contains 14 residues. Germline CDR1 and CDR2: MDHEN and SYDVKM. Losses at the gene ends were 5 bases for V and 9 bases for J; bases not matched to a gene: 9.

The rearrangement uses TRBV11-3 and TRBJ2-7; maybe TRBD1 (5 bases). Germline values: CDR1 SGHNT, CDR2 YENEEA. CDR3 length: 12 amino acids. V lost 5 bases, J lost 6 bases, and 11 bases lay in between. The CDR3, as DNA: TGTGCCAGCAGCCCTTCCCAGGGCGAGCAGTACTTC. Translation: CASSPSQGEQYF.

The rearrangement joins TRBV27 to TRBJ1-2; D gene ambiguous. Trimming took 2 bases from V and 2 from J, leaving 18 bases between them. The V gene's germline CDR1 is MNHEY and CDR2 SMNVEV (reference sequence). This CDR3 spans 17 amino acids. CDR3 sequence reads: CASSLDYARALNYGYTF. CDR3 DNA: TGTGCCAGCAGTTTAGACTATGCAAGAGCTTTAAACTATGGCTACACCTTC.

V usage is TRBV7-9 and J usage is TRBJ1-1, with D unclear. Germline CDR1 SEHNR, CDR2 FQNEAQ (reference sequence). The CDR3 is 14 residues long. V dropped 4 bases and J dropped 5 bases, with 14 bases sitting between them. The CDR3 DNA reads as TGTGCCAGCAGCTCGGCATTCACGGGAACTGAAGCTTTCTTT. Protein: CASSSAFTGTEAFF.

This clone was found once. The V gene is TRBV9, the J gene TRBJ2-1, with 9 nucleotides matching TRBD1. Germline V gene sequence: CDR1 SGDLS, CDR2 YYNGEE. With V trimmed by 4 bases and J by 3 bases, 20 bases remained unmatched. There are 20 residues in the CDR3. CDR3 coding DNA: TGTGCCAGCAGCCTAGCTCTCTCGGGGCCGCGGGGACAGGGCTACAATGAGCAGTTCTTC. It yields the protein CASSLALSGPRGQGYNEQFF.

CDR3: CASSYRRVAGVPDEQFF. The DNA of the CDR3 is TGTGCCAGCAGCTACCGTCGGGTAGCGGGAGTGCCGGATGAGCAGTTCTTC. V gene TRBV7-2 combines with J gene TRBJ2-1, with TRBD2 matching 9 bases. CDR1 and CDR2 from the germline V gene are SGHTA and FQGNSA. This CDR3 comprises 17 residues. The ends lost 4 bases at V and 8 bases at J; junction bases unmatched: 15.

The chain is built from TRBV2 and TRBJ1-1, with a weak D call TRBD1 (6 bases). The germline V gene encodes CDR1 SNHLY and CDR2 FYNNEI. The ends were cut back, 5 bases at V and 3 bases at J, with 10 bases in the middle. There are 13 residues in the CDR3. CDR3 DNA: TGTGCCAGCAGTCGTACAGGGCACACTGAAGCTTTCTTT. Encoded protein: CASSRTGHTEAFF.

The chain recombines TRBV30 with TRBJ1-1, with D tentatively TRBD1 (5 bases). The V and J ends lost 0 bases and 1 base respectively, with 9 bases between them. The CDR3 covers 14 residues. Germline CDR1 is GTSNPN and CDR2 is SVGIG (reference sequence). CDR3: CAWSVGDRNTEAFF. In DNA form, the CDR3 reads TGTGCCTGGAGTGTAGGGGATCGGAACACTGAAGCTTTCTTT.

V gene TRBV7-2 combines with J gene TRBJ1-2; D not certain. V was clipped by 2 bases and J by 4 bases, with 14 bases between them. The CDR3 runs 15 residues. Germline CDR1 and CDR2: SGHTA and FQGNSA. The CDR3 region is CASSLRRGWGYGYTF. The CDR3 DNA sequence: TGTGCCAGCAGCTTAAGGCGGGGATGGGGCTATGGCTACACCTTC. The full variable domain, completed using reference TRBV7-2 and TRBJ1-2, is GAGVSQSPSNKVTEKGKDVELRCDPISGHTALYWYRQSLGQGLEFLIYFQGNSAPDKSGLPSDRFSAERTGGSVSTLTIQRTQQEDSAVYLCASSLRRGWGYGYTFGSGTRLTVV.

The chain joins TRBV3-1 (or the pseudogene TRBV3-2) to TRBJ2-1; D is unclear. Trimming took off 1 base at V and 1 base at J, with 11 bases between the two ends. In germline, CDR1 is LGHDT, CDR2 YNNKEL (reference sequence). The CDR3 runs to 16 residues. The CDR3 DNA sequence: TGTGCCAGCAGCCAAGCCAAGATGGGGTCCTACAATGAGCAGTTCTTC. This codes for CASSQAKMGSYNEQFF.

The chain couples TRBV6-5 to TRBJ2-7, with TRBD2 matching 7 bases. V shed 0 bases, J shed 0 bases, and the junction held 5 bases outside the gene matches. Per germline, CDR1 MNHEY and CDR2 SVGAGI. CDR3 length: 16 residues. The CDR3 nucleotides are TGTGCCAGCAGTTACTCGGGGACTACCCCCTCCTACGAGCAGTACTTC. Amino acids: CASSYSGTTPSYEQYF.

The V call is TRBV27, the J call TRBJ1-1, with D maybe TRBD1 (6 bases). CDR1 and CDR2 from the germline V gene are MNHEY and SMNVEV (reference sequence). V lost 0 bases to trimming and J lost 0 bases, with 8 bases between them. The CDR3 is 15 amino acids. CDR3 in amino acids: CASSLSGTLNTEAFF. The CDR3 coding sequence is TGTGCCAGCAGTTTATCTGGGACATTGAACACTGAAGCTTTCTTT.

The chain couples TRBV3-1 (or the pseudogene TRBV3-2) to TRBJ2-7, with TRBD2 matching 8 bases. Trimming at V came to 4 bases and at J to 1 base, leaving 0 bases not matched to a gene. This CDR3 has 13 residues. The V gene's germline CDR1 is LGHDT and CDR2 YNNKEL (reference sequence). The CDR3 spells CASSPGGSYEQYF. The CDR3 DNA reads TGTGCCAGCAGCCCGGGGGGGTCCTACGAGCAGTACTTC.

The chain has TRBV7-2 and TRBJ1-6; D may be TRBD1 (6 bases). Trimming took 2 bases from V and 5 from J, leaving 13 bases between them. The CDR3 runs 16 residues. The germline V gene encodes CDR1 SGHTA and CDR2 FQGNSA. CDR3 in amino acids: CASSLNSGTNNSPLHF. The CDR3 DNA reads as TGTGCCAGCAGCTTAAACTCAGGGACAAATAATTCACCCCTCCACTTT. Using reference TRBV7-2 and TRBJ1-6 for the parts outside the CDR3, the full variable domain is GAGVSQSPSNKVTEKGKDVELRCDPISGHTALYWYRQSLGQGLEFLIYFQGNSAPDKSGLPSDRFSAERTGGSVSTLTIQRTQQEDSAVYLCASSLNSGTNNSPLHFGNGTRLTVT.

The gene calls are TRBV28 and TRBJ1-5, with 8 bases aligning to TRBD1. The trim removed 2 bases at V and 4 bases at J, leaving 4 bases unmatched. Germline V CDR1 and CDR2: MDHEN, SYDVKM. The CDR3 covers 15 residues. The DNA of the CDR3 is TGTGCCAGCAGTTTAACAGGGGGTTTTAATCAGCCCCAGCATTTT. Translating gives CASSLTGGFNQPQHF.

This clone has a handful of counts. The CDR3 loop reads CASSIVRDSPLHF. The CDR3 bases are TGTGCCAGTAGTATCGTTCGAGATTCACCCCTCCACTTT. V is TRBV19 and J is TRBJ1-6; D is ambiguous. Trimming took 3 bases from V and 8 from J, leaving 8 bases between them. Germline V gives CDR1 LNHDA, CDR2 SQIVND (reference sequence). CDR3 length: 13 amino acids.

In the case of this clone: A far larger clone is only one base removed, so a read error is likely. V gene TRBV28 combines with J gene TRBJ1-6; 9 bases line up with TRBD1. Germline V lookup: CDR1 MDHEN, CDR2 SYDVKM. Trimming at V came to 6 bases and at J to 10 bases, leaving 4 bases not matched to a gene. This CDR3 is built from 13 residues. CDR3 nucleotide sequence: TGTGCCAGCAGGGAGACAGGGGGGTCACCCCTCCACTTT. Protein sequence: CASRETGGSPLHF. Drawing the rest from reference TRBV28 and TRBJ1-6, the complete variable domain is DVKVTQSSRYLVKRTGEKVFLECVQDMDHENMFWYRQDPGLGLRLIYFSYDVKMKEKGDIPEGYSVSREKKERFSLILESASTNQTSMYLCASRETGGSPLHFGNGTRLTVT.

A note on this clone: The same CDR3 is also encoded by other DNA sequences in this sample. This chain connects TRBV15 to TRBJ2-2, with D possibly being TRBD1 or TRBD2 (5 bases each). Per the germline V gene, CDR1 is LNHNV and CDR2 is YYDKDF (reference sequence). V lost 5 bases to trimming and J lost 8 bases, with 9 bases between them. CDR3 length: 12 amino acids. Written as DNA, the CDR3 is TGTGCCACCAGCCGGGGCCTTGGGGAGCTGTTTTTT. This codes for CATSRGLGELFF.

J is TRBJ1-5 and V is TRBV7-8, with D hard to call. CDR3 length: 16 residues. The V and J ends lost 1 base and 2 bases respectively, with 12 bases between them. Germline CDR1 is SGHVS and CDR2 is FQNEAQ. This CDR3 is CASSLGTRDGNQPQHF. The CDR3 region has the DNA TGTGCCAGCAGCTTAGGGACCCGAGACGGCAATCAGCCCCAGCATTTT.

The chain recombines TRBV24-1 with TRBJ1-1, with a weak D call TRBD1 (5 bases). V gave up 4 bases and J gave up 1 base, with 12 bases separating them. The CDR3 has 15 residues. CDR1 is KGHDR and CDR2 is SFDVKD in the germline V gene. CDR3 in amino acids: CATSESGKGNTEAFF. CDR3 in DNA: TGTGCCACCAGTGAGTCAGGGAAGGGGAACACTGAAGCTTTCTTT.